This record looks at one T cell receptor (beta chain) sequence and its context. The sample originates from a study of early T cells in non-severe SARS-CoV-2 infection. Tagging with unique molecular identifiers was applied to individual cDNA molecules. Each CDR3 protein is one row after TCRdb ran MiXCR on the 5' RACE reads. In the table there are around 63,000 distinct CDR3 sequences, about 6% of which are singletons. This CDR3 has 13 residues. The V gene lost 3 bases and the J gene lost 1 base, with 6 bases spanning the gap. The specimen comprised whole blood, sampled at baseline. The chain has TRBV12-3 or TRBV12-4 and TRBJ1-1, with D hard to call. This TCR came from an adult who was a healthcare worker with PCR-confirmed SARS-CoV-2 infection or an uninfected control (not recorded which). CDR3 region: CASSFKGNTEAFF. The CDR3 bases are TGTGCCAGCAGTTTTAAGGGGAACACTGAAGCTTTCTTT.